The clone carrying this TCR beta chain was detected only a few times. Its specificity is not known. The junction departs from germline at one end; a sequencing error may be responsible. This record belongs to a study of read filtering for tumor transcriptome and immune sequencing. Study-wide points: This fraction held mixed bone marrow immune cells after CD138-negative sorting.

The library was built from around 0.4 ug RNA with molecular barcoded adaptors for alpha/delta and beta/gamma chains. TCRdb reprocessed the reads via MiXCR and lists one record per CDR3 protein. The sample lists about 37,000 distinct CDR3 sequences, about 11% occurring once. This TCR came from a donor aged 40 or older with multiple myeloma. The sequencing sample was made of a population of CD138-negative cells sorted from bone marrow.

CDR3 sequence (DNA): TGTGCCAGCAGCCACGATGTGGGCTCCTACACTGAGCAGTTCTTC. It yields the protein CASSHDVGSYTEQFF. The chain links TRBV5-4 to TRBJ2-1; no definite D call. In germline, CDR1 is SGHNT, CDR2 YYREEE (reference sequence). The CDR3 spans 15 residues.